This TCR beta chain was recorded in a study of T cells in Graves' hyperthyroidism and ophthalmopathy. General study results and limits: Researchers found most expanded thyroid clonotypes above 0.001 in blood as well. Prediction of ophthalmopathy progression came a median approximately 7 months pre-onset. Ophthalmopathy and stable hyperthyroidism were told apart by a 13 V-J model.

The CDR3 contains 12 residues. Uncontrolled infection, other autoimmune disease, pregnancy or lactation disqualified patients from enrolment. RNA transcripts served as the template for amplifying TCR beta CDR3 regions. TCR CDR3 regions were first amplified by RT-PCR with HTBI primers. Using its own MiXCR run on the multiplex PCR reads, TCRdb lists one record per CDR3 protein. The profile covers approximately 700,000 distinct CDR3 sequences, with 45% appearing a single time and about 7% taken by the ten largest. Concerning this clonotype itself: The antigen remains undetermined.

The chain has TRBV21-1 and TRBJ2-7; TRBD1 is taken as the D call from the table, unchecked against the DNA. TRBV21-1 is assigned pseudogene status. The source is an adult man with Graves' disease, either hyperthyroidism or ophthalmopathy (not recorded which). Sequences were obtained from peripheral blood or thyroid tissue (not recorded which). Here the CDR3 reads CASSEGSREQYF. The CDR3 coding sequence is TGTGCCAGCAGCGAAGGGTCCCGGGAGCAGTACTTC.